The 28 T cell receptor beta chains below were found in one sample sequenced in a study of cytomegalovirus exposure and HLA in healthy donors. PCR employed 60 Vbeta and 13 Jbeta primers. TCRdb keeps only in-frame clones here, not all; method: immunoSEQ multiplex PCR. The table lists some 130,000 clones, roughly 77% of them singletons. The sequenced material came from PBMCs. The receptors were sampled from a middle-aged woman in good health and CMV-seropositive.

The V gene is TRBV5-1, the J gene TRBJ2-6; D gene ambiguous. CDR3 length: 17 residues. Looked up from germline, CDR1 is SGHRS and CDR2 is YFSETQ. Trimming pared 3 bases from V and 0 bases from J, leaving 13 bases between. The chain's CDR3 is CASSSQVVGSGANVLTF. The CDR3 nucleotides read TGCGCCAGCAGCTCCCAGGTAGTGGGCTCTGGGGCCAACGTCCTGACTTTC.

The chain couples TRBV9 to TRBJ2-2, with unresolved D. Germline CDR1 and CDR2: SGDLS and YYNGEE. This CDR3 contains 13 residues. Trimming took 0 bases from V and 7 from J, leaving 7 bases between them. In DNA, the CDR3 is TGTGCCAGCAGCGTAGACGGTGGCGGGGAGCTGTTTTTT. Translating it yields CASSVDGGGELFF.

CDR3 DNA: TGTGCCAGCAGACGCACTAGCGCTAACACAGATACGCAGTATTTT. Amino acids: CASRRTSANTDTQYF. The genes are TRBV6-5 and TRBJ2-3, with 7 bases that match TRBD2. Germline V CDR1 and CDR2: MNHEY, SVGAGI. CDR3 length equals 15 residues. Trimming cost V 6 bases and J 2 bases; bases outside gene matches: 8.

The chain recombines TRBV19 with TRBJ1-5; no clear D. CDR3 length: 16 amino acids. Germline V gives CDR1 LNHDA, CDR2 SQIVND (reference sequence). V was clipped by 8 bases and J by 2 bases, with 19 bases between them. DNA for the CDR3: TGTGCCAGTGTTTTATATCACGGGGTTGGCAATCAGCCCCAGCATTTT. This translates into CASVLYHGVGNQPQHF.

The V gene is TRBV28, the J gene TRBJ2-7, with 7 positions matching TRBD2. The CDR3 extends over 14 amino acids. V shed 2 bases, J shed 4 bases, and the junction held 5 bases outside the gene matches. Germline loops: CDR1 MDHEN, CDR2 SYDVKM. CDR3 in DNA: TGTGCCAGCAGTTTAGGCGGGGGACCTTACGAGCAGTACTTC. It yields the protein CASSLGGGPYEQYF.

CDR3 in amino acids: CASRTSGNPYEQYF. Written as DNA, the CDR3 is TGTGCCAGTAGGACTAGCGGGAATCCCTACGAGCAGTACTTC. The chain uses TRBV19 and TRBJ2-7; TRBD2 aligns across 11 bases. Germline values: CDR1 LNHDA, CDR2 SQIVND (reference sequence). The ends lost 6 bases at V and 2 bases at J; junction bases unmatched: 3. CDR3 length: 14 residues. Full variable domain (remainder filled in from reference TRBV19 and TRBJ2-7): DGGITQSPKYLFRKEGQNVTLSCEQNLNHDAMYWYRQDPGQGLRLIYYSQIVNDFQKGDIAEGYSVSREKKESFPLTVTSAQKNPTAFYLCASRTSGNPYEQYFGPGTRLTVT.

V is TRBV19 and J is TRBJ2-7; TRBD1 matches 8 bases. Germline V CDR1 and CDR2: LNHDA, SQIVND (reference sequence). CDR3 length equals 15 residues. Trimming cost V 4 bases and J 3 bases; bases outside gene matches: 8. CDR3 in DNA: TGTGCCAGTAGTAAGGGACAGGTTCCTGTCTACGAGCAGTACTTC. Its protein product is CASSKGQVPVYEQYF. Using reference TRBV19 and TRBJ2-7 for the parts outside the CDR3, the full variable domain is DGGITQSPKYLFRKEGQNVTLSCEQNLNHDAMYWYRQDPGQGLRLIYYSQIVNDFQKGDIAEGYSVSREKKESFPLTVTSAQKNPTAFYLCASSKGQVPVYEQYFGPGTRLTVT.

The V and J genes are TRBV29-1 and TRBJ2-1; 9 bases fit TRBD1. Germline V gene sequence: CDR1 SQVTM, CDR2 ANQGSEA. The trim removed 3 bases at V and 4 bases at J, leaving 7 bases unmatched. The CDR3 is made up of 15 amino acids. The DNA of the CDR3 is TGCAGCGTTGACCTCGTAGGACAGGGGTACAATGAGCAGTTCTTC. It specifies CSVDLVGQGYNEQFF.

This clone was counted a few times. The V and J genes are TRBV11-2 and TRBJ1-2, with a possible D match to TRBD1 (5 bases). V lost 8 bases and J 6 bases, leaving 16 bases between the germline ends. This CDR3 has 13 amino acids. Germline CDR1 SGHAT, CDR2 FQNNGV. This CDR3 is CASSREGANGYTF. The CDR3 nucleotides read TGTGCCAGCTCCCGCGAAGGGGCCAATGGCTACACCTTC.

This clone came up once. The chain recombines TRBV15 with TRBJ2-3; D is perhaps TRBD2 (6 bases). The germline gives CDR1 LNHNV, CDR2 YYDKDF (reference sequence). The CDR3 loop spans 14 amino acids. Trimming cost V 3 bases and J 4 bases, with 11 bases left between them. The CDR3 nucleotides are TGTGCCACCAGCAGGGGAGGCTCCCCAGATACGCAGTATTTT. It codes for CATSRGGSPDTQYF.

The V gene is TRBV4-1, the J gene TRBJ1-5; possible D gene TRBD1, 6 bases. Trimming cost V 0 bases and J 5 bases, with 11 bases left between them. From germline, CDR1 is MGHRA and CDR2 YSYEKL. This CDR3 is built from 15 residues. CDR3 coding DNA: TGCGCCAGCAGCCAAGATTTACAGGGCGATCAGCCCCAGCATTTT. Amino acid sequence: CASSQDLQGDQPQHF.

The chain employs TRBV7-9 and TRBJ2-1, with TRBD2 matching 11 bases. The V gene end was trimmed by 5 bases and the J gene end by 4 bases; junction bases not matched to a gene: 4. The CDR3 runs 15 residues. In germline, CDR1 is SEHNR, CDR2 FQNEAQ (reference sequence). The CDR3 sequence is CASSPSGGPYNEQFF. The CDR3 DNA is TGTGCCAGCAGCCCTAGCGGGGGGCCGTACAATGAGCAGTTCTTC.

V gene TRBV6-1 combines with J gene TRBJ2-3, with TRBD2 matching over 8 bases. V was pared by 3 bases and J by 2 bases, with 7 bases of the junction left unmatched. CDR1 is MNHNS, CDR2 SASEGT, per germline. The CDR3 covers 16 residues. CDR3 bases: TGTGCCAGCAGTGATTCCGGGAGGGCCCCCACAGATACGCAGTATTTT. It yields the protein CASSDSGRAPTDTQYF.

V gene TRBV14 combines with J gene TRBJ2-7; tentative D call: TRBD2 (6 bases). Trimming stripped 0 bases from V and 9 bases from J, with 18 bases between. CDR1 is SGHDN and CDR2 is FVKESK in the germline V gene. This CDR3 comprises 15 residues. The CDR3 spells CASSQEYGTPQGQYF. The CDR3 DNA reads TGTGCCAGCAGCCAAGAATACGGGACTCCCCAGGGGCAGTACTTC.

The chain combines TRBV7-2 with TRBJ2-3; TRBD2 matches 16 bases. V was pared by 10 bases and J by 1 base, with 5 bases of the junction left unmatched. The CDR3 has 16 amino acids. Per germline, CDR1 SGHTA and CDR2 FQGNSA. The CDR3 DNA reads TGTGCCACCCTGGGACTAGCGGGAGGGCGCACAGATACGCAGTATTTT. Its protein product is CATLGLAGGRTDTQYF.

This clone was detected only once. This chain joins TRBV25-1 and TRBJ2-2; 7 nucleotides agree with TRBD1. CDR1 is MGHDK, CDR2 SYGVNS, per germline. Trimming removed 3 bases from V and 0 bases from J; junction bases left unmatched: 4. The CDR3 spans 16 residues. The CDR3 loop reads CASSDVRGPNTGELFF. CDR3 nucleotides: TGTGCCAGCAGTGACGTGAGGGGGCCGAACACCGGGGAGCTGTTTTTT.

The chain employs TRBV5-6 and TRBJ2-3; D call uncertain. The CDR3 extends over 13 amino acids. Per germline, CDR1 SGHDT and CDR2 YYEEEE. Trimming stripped 5 bases from V and 4 bases from J, with 11 bases between. This CDR3 reads CASRTLGADTQYF. The CDR3 DNA reads TGTGCCAGCAGGACCCTCGGAGCAGATACGCAGTATTTT.

The J gene is TRBJ1-5, the V gene TRBV6-5; D perhaps matches TRBD1 (5 bases). The V end lost 5 bases, the J end lost 6 bases, and 17 bases lay between the germline ends. The CDR3 extends over 15 amino acids. Per the germline V gene, CDR1 is MNHEY and CDR2 is SVGAGI. The CDR3 region is CASSTGSAGGQPQHF. As DNA, the CDR3 is TGTGCCAGCAGTACAGGAAGTGCCGGGGGTCAGCCCCAGCATTTT.

V and J are TRBV6-5 and TRBJ2-3; 9 positions match TRBD2. This CDR3 is built from 15 residues. Trimming took 6 bases from V and 4 from J; bases not matched to a gene: 8. Germline-derived CDR1 and CDR2 are MNHEY and SVGAGI. The CDR3 protein is CASRTAGGRPDTQYF. As DNA, the CDR3 is TGTGCCAGCAGGACCGCGGGGGGGCGTCCAGATACGCAGTATTTT.

V is TRBV7-9 and J is TRBJ2-7; TRBD2 might be the D (6 bases). The V gene lost 3 bases and the J gene lost 1 base, with 10 bases spanning the gap. CDR3 length: 14 amino acids. CDR1 and CDR2 (germline): SEHNR, FQNEAQ (reference sequence). CDR3 protein: CASSFRGLSYEQYF. Written as DNA, the CDR3 is TGTGCCAGCAGCTTCCGGGGACTTTCCTACGAGCAGTACTTC.

This clone has a handful of counts. The CDR3 DNA is TGCGCCAGCAGTGAGTGGCAGGGAGGGACCGGGGAGCTGTTTTTT. Encoded protein: CASSEWQGGTGELFF. This rearrangement joins TRBV10-2 to TRBJ2-2; 7 bases agree with TRBD2. The CDR3 loop spans 15 amino acids. From germline, CDR1 is WSHSY and CDR2 SAAADI. V was clipped by 1 base and J by 5 bases; unmatched bases: 4.

V gene TRBV5-1 combines with J gene TRBJ2-7; a possible D gene is TRBD1 (6 bases). The V and J ends lost 4 bases and 2 bases respectively, with 19 bases between them. Germline CDR1 is SGHRS and CDR2 is YFSETQ. This CDR3 comprises 16 residues. The DNA for the CDR3 is TGCGCCAGCAGCCTCAGCTCCGGGACACCAGCCTACGAGCAGTACTTC. It yields the protein CASSLSSGTPAYEQYF.

This clone came up once. The chain has TRBV9 and TRBJ1-2; 7 bases match TRBD1. Germline values: CDR1 SGDLS, CDR2 YYNGEE. V dropped 4 bases and J dropped 7; count of bases not matched to a gene: 10. CDR3 length: 14 amino acids. This CDR3 reads CASSSTTGKSGYTF. The CDR3 region has the DNA TGTGCCAGCAGCTCGACGACAGGGAAGAGTGGCTACACCTTC.

This clone was observed a single time. This chain's CDR3 is CASSWGTRTNEQFF. CDR3 in DNA: TGCGCCAGCAGCTGGGGGACTAGGACCAATGAGCAGTTCTTC. The V gene is TRBV5-1, the J gene TRBJ2-1, with 8 bases that match TRBD2. Germline V CDR1 and CDR2: SGHRS, YFSETQ. This CDR3 is built from 14 residues. The V segment lost 3 bases and the J segment 6 bases; nucleotides outside the gene matches: 5.

In this sample, this clone turned up a few times. This chain links TRBV12-5 with TRBJ2-1; 8 nucleotides match TRBD1. The CDR3 sequence is 19 residues long. Per germline, CDR1 LGHNT and CDR2 FRNRAP. The junction had 12 bases not matched to a gene; V was cut back by 2 bases and J by 0 bases. In nucleotides, the CDR3 is TGTGCTAGTGGTTTGTCCCGTGACAGGGGCAAAAACTCCTACAATGAGCAGTTCTTC. Protein sequence: CASGLSRDRGKNSYNEQFF.

This chain joins TRBV25-1 and TRBJ2-5; no definite D call. The length of the CDR3 is 14 residues. The germline V and J ends were trimmed by 2 bases and 3 bases, with 10 bases remaining between them. Germline V gives CDR1 MGHDK, CDR2 SYGVNS. CDR3 nucleotides: TGTGCCAGCAGTGAACACAGAACCAAAGAGACCCAGTACTTC. Protein sequence: CASSEHRTKETQYF.

The genes are TRBV19 and TRBJ2-5; possible D gene TRBD2, 6 bases. The last part of the DNA fits TRBJ2-7 better; the J call may be wrong. The germline V gene encodes CDR1 LNHDA and CDR2 SQIVND (reference sequence). This CDR3 region has 14 residues. Here the CDR3 reads CASSITGVFYEQYF. The CDR3 nucleotides are TGTGCCAGTAGTATTACGGGGGTGTTTTACGAGCAGTACTTC.

The chain has TRBV11-2 and TRBJ2-7, with 12 bases matching TRBD1. CDR3 length: 19 residues. CDR1 is SGHAT, CDR2 FQNNGV, per germline. The V and J ends lost 5 bases and 0 bases, in that order; junction bases with no gene match: 14. The CDR3 protein is CASSPTPGTGGLFSYEQYF. The CDR3 DNA is TGTGCCAGCAGCCCAACCCCCGGGACAGGGGGCCTATTCTCCTACGAGCAGTACTTC.